The sequence of this T cell receptor beta chain was determined in a study of T cell clonality in common variable immunodeficiency. This clone was picked up many times. The read terminates 3 residues ahead of where the CDR3 ends, so the germline J gene completes it. Germline V lookup: CDR1 MDHEN, CDR2 SYDVKM. Deletions cut 5 bases from V and 7 bases from J, with 18 bases between. This CDR3 is built from 15 residues. Control and CVID samples contributed equal amounts of genomic DNA. Some clones are missing from TCRdb's copy, which holds only in-frame ones; the method was immunoSEQ multiplex PCR. This set yields 55,000 or so clones and no singletons; the top ten hold around 0.8%.

The rearrangement uses TRBV28 and TRBJ1-5; TRBD1 might be the D (6 bases). The source is a person between 18 and 69 years old in good health. Sequencing input: peripheral blood mononuclear cells. The part of the CDR3 DNA that was read is TGTGCCAGCAGTGCGCCCCAGGGGCACATCCAGCCC. It codes for CASSAPQGHIQP. The full CDR3 reads CASSAPQGHIQPQHF.